This TCR beta chain was observed in a study of T cell responses to AZD1222 COVID-19 vaccine. Second doses were pooled across both intervals (about 4 or about 12 weeks). Study-level findings and limits: Seropositive at baseline were only six AZD1222 recipients. Donors were largely white British and mainly female; clonal diversity was possibly underestimated. Targets within unmutated variant regions were reportedly found for nearly half of spike-specific TCRs.

With regard to this clone: Its target is not known.

The CDR3 loop spans 14 amino acids. Germline V gene sequence: CDR1 SGHAT, CDR2 FQNNGV. V lost 8 bases to trimming and J lost 0 bases, with 13 bases between them. Generated by immunoSEQ multiplex PCR, the TCRdb table keeps only in-frame clones and is missing some. The sample yields some 200,000 clones, around 89% seen once. The sequence was obtained from an adult who received the AZD1222 COVID-19 vaccine. This sequence joins TRBV11-2 and TRBJ1-1; D gene uncertain. The sample was peripheral blood, taken 28 days after the second AZD1222 dose. CDR3 DNA sequence: TGTGCCAGCGGCGTGATGGGTATGAACACTGAAGCTTTCTTT. Amino acid sequence: CASGVMGMNTEAFF.